One TCR beta chain is described in this entry. This entry comes from a study of control samples from healthy donors and cancer patients. The CDR3 covers 15 residues. The germline V gene encodes CDR1 MGHRA and CDR2 YSYEKL. V gave up 2 bases and J gave up 6 bases; unmatched junction bases: 2. The assay was immunoSEQ multiplex PCR, and TCRdb's table has in-frame clones only and misses some. The sample has 150,000 to 200,000 clones, 91% seen once; the top ten hold approximately 1.5%. This TCR was sampled from a woman in her 30s in good health. The chain links TRBV4-1 to TRBJ2-1, with TRBD1 matching over 12 bases. The sequenced material came from blood. The CDR3 protein is CASSQRDRGLNEQFF. CDR3 sequence (DNA): TGCGCCAGCAGCCAAAGGGACAGGGGGCTCAATGAGCAGTTCTTC.